The 17 T cell receptor beta chains below all came from one sample that was sequenced in a study of blood T cell repertoires in COVID-19. The repertoire was sequenced with immunoSEQ multiplex PCR; TCRdb's copy has only in-frame clones and lacks some. The data contain roughly 65,000 clones, 80% to 95% of them seen just once; the ten biggest clones take up around 2.6%. Sequenced material: peripheral blood. All receptors derive from a man between 65 and 79 years old with active COVID-19.

This clone was seen a few times. V is TRBV10-2 and J is TRBJ2-1, with D tentatively TRBD1 (6 bases). The CDR3 covers 17 residues. With 2 bases removed from V and 7 bases from J, the gap between germline ends came to 21 bases. CDR1 and CDR2 from the germline V gene are WSHSY and SAAADI. CDR3 sequence (DNA): TGCGCCAGCAGTGAGACCCCCTCCAGCGGTCAGGGGAATGAGCAGTTCTTC. This encodes CASSETPSSGQGNEQFF.

The rearrangement links TRBV10-1 to TRBJ2-7, with D perhaps TRBD1 (5 bases). Trimming took off 7 bases at V and 1 base at J, with 23 bases between the two ends. From germline, CDR1 is WNHNN and CDR2 SYGVQD (reference sequence). This CDR3 spans 17 amino acids. CDR3 bases: TGCGCCAGCAATGGCAGGGATAACAAGCCCCCGTCCTACGAGCAGTACGTC. This gives the protein CASNGRDNKPPSYEQYV.

This chain joins TRBV6-2 or TRBV6-3 and TRBJ2-4, with 10 nucleotides matching TRBD1. The CDR3 loop spans 16 amino acids. CDR1 is MNHEY, CDR2 SVGEGT, per germline. V dropped 4 bases and J dropped 3; count of bases not matched to a gene: 6. CDR3 protein: CASSSGTGVGKNIQYF. For the CDR3, the DNA is TGTGCCAGCAGTTCAGGGACAGGGGTAGGCAAAAACATTCAGTACTTC.

The chain employs TRBV12-3 or TRBV12-4 and TRBJ1-6; D is ambiguous. The CDR3 runs 12 residues. V was shortened by 6 bases and J by 10 bases, with 10 bases between the two germline ends. The CDR3 sequence is CASSQPGSPLHF. The CDR3 bases are TGTGCCAGCAGCCAACCGGGGTCACCCCTCCACTTT.

CDR3 region: CASSSGQGAGSSYNEQFF. Here the CDR3 DNA reads TGTGCCAGCAGTTCCGGACAGGGGGCAGGTAGCTCCTACAATGAGCAGTTCTTC. The rearrangement links TRBV6-2 or TRBV6-3 to TRBJ2-1, with TRBD1 matching over 11 bases. Looked up from germline, CDR1 is MNHEY and CDR2 is SVGEGT. The CDR3 length is 18 residues. The junction had 8 bases not matched to a gene; V was cut back by 4 bases and J by 0 bases.

This clone was seen just once. This chain uses TRBV3-1 (or the pseudogene TRBV3-2) with TRBJ2-5; TRBD2 might be the D (6 bases). Germline V gene lookup returns CDR1 LGHDT and CDR2 YNNKEL (reference sequence). The length of the CDR3 is 16 residues. V lost 3 bases and J 2 bases, leaving 16 bases between the germline ends. This CDR3 reads CASSHREGRGQETQYF. CDR3 nucleotides: TGTGCCAGCAGCCATCGAGAGGGACGGGGGCAAGAGACCCAGTACTTC.

This chain uses TRBV11-3 with TRBJ2-5; 11 bases are a match to TRBD1. Germline values: CDR1 SGHNT, CDR2 YENEEA. V lost 5 bases, J lost 4 bases, and 6 bases stayed unmatched. The CDR3 sequence is 15 residues long. The CDR3 region has the DNA TGTGCCAGCAGCCCGGGACAGGGGGTAACAGAGACCCAGTACTTC. Translating gives CASSPGQGVTETQYF.

The gene calls are TRBV18 and TRBJ2-3; TRBD1 matches at 7 bases. Germline V lookup: CDR1 KGHSH, CDR2 LQKENI. J gave up 4 bases and V 4 bases, and 5 bases lay outside the gene matches. The CDR3 sequence is 14 residues long. CDR3 bases: TGTGCCAGCTCACGAAACCAGGGGGCAGATACGCAGTATTTT. Amino acids: CASSRNQGADTQYF.

CDR3 amino acids: CASSSWDRGRDNSPLHF. CDR3 coding DNA: TGTGCCAGCAGCTCCTGGGACAGGGGGCGCGATAATTCACCCCTCCACTTT. The chain employs TRBV7-9 and TRBJ1-6; 12 bases fit TRBD1. Trimming cost V 4 bases and J 5 bases; bases outside gene matches: 6. CDR1 is SEHNR, CDR2 FQNEAQ, per germline (reference sequence). The CDR3 runs to 17 residues.

The chain combines TRBV11-3 with TRBJ1-2; D is unresolved. V dropped 8 bases and J dropped 5 bases, with 9 bases sitting between them. Germline values: CDR1 SGHNT, CDR2 YENEEA. The length of the CDR3 is 11 residues. The CDR3 coding sequence is TGTGCCAGCGGGCGGGGTTATGGCTACACCTTC. Protein product: CASGRGYGYTF.

This chain connects TRBV3-1 (or the pseudogene TRBV3-2) to TRBJ2-7, with TRBD1 matching 7 bases. Per the germline V gene, CDR1 is LGHDT and CDR2 is YNNKEL (reference sequence). V shed 4 bases, J shed 2 bases, and the junction held 8 bases outside the gene matches. The CDR3 contains 15 residues. In DNA form, the CDR3 reads TGTGCCAGCAGCCTCAACCTGGGACAGACCTACGAGCAGTACTTC. Translation: CASSLNLGQTYEQYF.

CDR3 bases: TGTGCCAGCAGCTTAGCATTTGGACAGGGAGTTTTTGGAAACACCATATATTTT. Translating gives CASSLAFGQGVFGNTIYF. The chain carries TRBV7-9 and TRBJ1-3, with 8 bases lining up with TRBD1. CDR3 length equals 18 residues. Looked up from germline, CDR1 is SEHNR and CDR2 is FQNEAQ (reference sequence). J gave up 3 bases and V 0 bases, and 10 bases lay outside the gene matches. Looking up the rest from reference TRBV7-9 and TRBJ1-3 gives the full variable domain: DTGVSQNPRHKITKRGQNVTFRCDPISEHNRLYWYRQTLGQGPEFLTYFQNEAQLEKSRLLSDRFSAERPKGSFSTLEIQRTEQGDSAMYLCASSLAFGQGVFGNTIYFGEGSWLTVV.

The V and J genes are TRBV28 and TRBJ1-2, with 7 bases lining up with TRBD1. Trimming at V came to 6 bases and at J to 4 bases, leaving 11 bases not matched to a gene. CDR3 length: 15 amino acids. Germline CDR1 is MDHEN and CDR2 is SYDVKM. The CDR3 sequence: CASRSGGPYTYGYTF. The CDR3 DNA reads TGTGCCAGCAGGTCAGGGGGGCCCTACACCTATGGCTACACCTTC.

The chain uses TRBV7-9 and TRBJ2-7; 8 nucleotides align to TRBD1. Per germline, CDR1 SEHNR and CDR2 FQNEAQ (reference sequence). The ends lost 4 bases at V and 2 bases at J; junction bases unmatched: 7. The CDR3 loop spans 15 amino acids. In DNA, the CDR3 is TGTGCCAGCAGCTCCTCAGACAGGGGAACCTACGAGCAGTACTTC. It yields the protein CASSSSDRGTYEQYF. The full variable domain, completed using reference TRBV7-9 and TRBJ2-7, is DTGVSQNPRHKITKRGQNVTFRCDPISEHNRLYWYRQTLGQGPEFLTYFQNEAQLEKSRLLSDRFSAERPKGSFSTLEIQRTEQGDSAMYLCASSSSDRGTYEQYFGPGTRLTVT.

The chain carries TRBV5-1 and TRBJ1-3; 9 bases line up with TRBD1. J gave up 0 bases and V 5 bases, and 6 bases lay outside the gene matches. The CDR3 covers 16 residues. Germline V lookup: CDR1 SGHRS, CDR2 YFSETQ. CDR3 region: CASSRTGVSSGNTIYF. As DNA, the CDR3 is TGCGCCAGCAGTCGGACAGGGGTGAGCTCTGGAAACACCATATATTTT.

The CDR3 region is CASRTGGSTEKLFF. The DNA for the CDR3 is TGTGCCAGCAGGACAGGGGGCTCTACTGAAAAACTGTTTTTT. The V and J genes are TRBV2 and TRBJ1-4, with 10 bases that match TRBD1. This CDR3 has 14 amino acids. The V gene's germline CDR1 is SNHLY and CDR2 FYNNEI. The V and J ends lost 6 bases and 7 bases, in that order; junction bases with no gene match: 5. The full variable domain, in which reference TRBV2 and TRBJ1-4 provide the parts outside the CDR3, is EPEVTQTPSHQVTQMGQEVILRCVPISNHLYFYWYRQILGQKVEFLVSFYNNEISEKSEIFDDQFSVERPDGSNFTLKIRSTKLEDSAMYFCASRTGGSTEKLFFGSGTQLSVL.

The V and J genes are TRBV28 and TRBJ2-7; 7 bases fit TRBD1. CDR3 length: 13 amino acids. J was trimmed by 5 bases and V by 10 bases; bases with no gene match: 11. Germline-derived CDR1 and CDR2 are MDHEN and SYDVKM. CDR3 loop: CATGGPYFDEQYV. CDR3 DNA sequence: TGTGCCACAGGGGGACCCTATTTTGACGAGCAGTACGTC.